This T cell receptor (beta chain) was documented in a study of radiotherapy plus CTLA-4 blockade in lung cancer. Overall study results and limits: TCR clones of tumor origin grew in blood after radiotherapy plus ipilimumab. Strongest reported response predictors: early blood clone changes and post-radiation interferon-beta.

The CDR3 length is 15 residues. Germline CDR1 is LNHNV and CDR2 is YYDKDF (reference sequence). V shed 1 base, J shed 8 bases, and the junction held 7 bases outside the gene matches. The sample holds one count of this clone. The antigen is unknown. The study gave focal radiation plus ipilimumab CTLA-4 blockade to patients with chemo-refractory metastatic non-small-cell lung cancer. The data were produced by immunoSEQ multiplex PCR, yet TCRdb's version contains in-frame clones alone and is incomplete. The sample lists approximately 41,000 clones, about 74% occurring once. This specimen was peripheral blood, taken from a patient treated with radiotherapy plus ipilimumab. The sequence derives from a human donor with non-small cell lung cancer who had stable disease on radiotherapy plus ipilimumab. This chain uses TRBV15 with TRBJ1-2; 10 positions match TRBD1. This CDR3 reads CATSRGTGQGKGYTF. For the CDR3, the DNA is TGTGCCACCAGCAGAGGCACGGGACAGGGGAAGGGCTACACCTTC.